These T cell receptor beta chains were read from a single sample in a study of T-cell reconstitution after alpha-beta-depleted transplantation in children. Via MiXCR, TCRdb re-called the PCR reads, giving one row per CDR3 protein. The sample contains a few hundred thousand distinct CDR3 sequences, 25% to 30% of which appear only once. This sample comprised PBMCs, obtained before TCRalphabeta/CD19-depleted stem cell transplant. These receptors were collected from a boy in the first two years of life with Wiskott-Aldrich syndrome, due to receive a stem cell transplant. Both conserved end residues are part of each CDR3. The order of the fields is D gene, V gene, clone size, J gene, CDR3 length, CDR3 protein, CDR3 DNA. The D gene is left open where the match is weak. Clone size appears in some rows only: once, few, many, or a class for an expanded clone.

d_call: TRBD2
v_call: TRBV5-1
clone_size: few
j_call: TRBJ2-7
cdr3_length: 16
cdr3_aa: CASSARLAGTRYEQYF
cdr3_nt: TGCGCCAGCAGCGCAAGACTAGCGGGAACTCGCTACGAGCAGTACTTC

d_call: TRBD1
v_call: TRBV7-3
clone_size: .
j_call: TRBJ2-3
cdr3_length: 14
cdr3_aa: CASSSLPGQGSQYF
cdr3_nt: TGTGCCAGCAGCTCGCTTCCTGGACAGGGTTCACAGTATTTT

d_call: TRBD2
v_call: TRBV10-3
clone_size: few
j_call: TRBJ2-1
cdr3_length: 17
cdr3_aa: CATSGLAGPRVYNEQFF
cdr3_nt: TGTGCCACCTCAGGACTAGCGGGACCCCGAGTCTACAATGAGCAGTTCTTC

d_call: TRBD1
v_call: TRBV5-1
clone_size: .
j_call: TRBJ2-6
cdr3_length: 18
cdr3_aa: CASSLRDRSTSGANVLTF
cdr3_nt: TGCGCCAGCAGCTTGCGGGACAGATCCACTTCTGGGGCCAACGTCCTGACTTTC

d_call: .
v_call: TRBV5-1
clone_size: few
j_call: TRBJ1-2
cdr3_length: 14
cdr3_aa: CASSYDTRGYGYTF
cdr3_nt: TGCGCCAGCAGCTATGACACCAGAGGCTATGGCTACACCTTC

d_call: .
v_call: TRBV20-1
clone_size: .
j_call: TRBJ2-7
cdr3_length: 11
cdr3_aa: CSARDRHEQYF
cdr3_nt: TGCAGTGCTAGAGATCGGCACGAGCAGTACTTC

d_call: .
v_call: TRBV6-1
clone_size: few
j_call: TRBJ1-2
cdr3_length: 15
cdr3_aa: CATHSGNEGNYGYTF
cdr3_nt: TGTGCCACCCACTCTGGGAATGAGGGCAACTATGGCTACACCTTC

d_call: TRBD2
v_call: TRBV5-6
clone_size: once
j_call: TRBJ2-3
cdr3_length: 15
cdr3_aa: CASSQLAVLTDTQYF
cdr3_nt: TGTGCCAGCAGCCAGCTAGCGGTCCTCACAGATACGCAGTATTTT

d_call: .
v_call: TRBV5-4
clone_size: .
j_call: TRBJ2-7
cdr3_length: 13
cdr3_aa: CASSLTGTDEQYF
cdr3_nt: TGTGCCAGCAGCTTAACAGGGACGGACGAGCAGTACTTC

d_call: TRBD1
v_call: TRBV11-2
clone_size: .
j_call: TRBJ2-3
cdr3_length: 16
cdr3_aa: CASSSSGGRSTDTQYF
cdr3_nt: TGTGCCAGCAGCTCCTCAGGGGGCCGGAGCACAGATACGCAGTATTTT

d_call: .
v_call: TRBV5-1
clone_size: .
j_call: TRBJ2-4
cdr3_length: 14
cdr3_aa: CASSARVEGGIQYF
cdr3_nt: TGCGCCAGCAGCGCGCGCGTGGAGGGAGGCATTCAGTACTTC

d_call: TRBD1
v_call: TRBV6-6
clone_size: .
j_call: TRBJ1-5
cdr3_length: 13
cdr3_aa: CASRDRDYQPQHF
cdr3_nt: TGTGCCAGCCGCGACAGGGATTATCAGCCCCAGCATTTT

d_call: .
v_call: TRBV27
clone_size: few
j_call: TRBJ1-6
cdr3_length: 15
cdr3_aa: CASSSAPRGVTPLHF
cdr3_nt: TGTGCCAGCAGTTCCGCCCCGCGCGGGGTTACACCCCTCCACTTT

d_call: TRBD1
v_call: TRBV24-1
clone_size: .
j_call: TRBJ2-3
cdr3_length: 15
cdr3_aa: CATSDPVTGGDTQYF
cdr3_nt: TGTGCCACCAGTGACCCTGTGACAGGGGGTGATACGCAGTATTTT

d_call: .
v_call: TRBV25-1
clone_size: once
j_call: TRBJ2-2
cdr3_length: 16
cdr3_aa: CASSGPSTGQGRELFF
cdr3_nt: TGTGCCAGCAGTGGCCCCTCGACGGGACAAGGCCGGGAGCTGTTTTTT

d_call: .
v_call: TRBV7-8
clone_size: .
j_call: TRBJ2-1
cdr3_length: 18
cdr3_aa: CASSFEGRVSGSYNEQFF
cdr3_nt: TGTGCCAGCAGCTTCGAAGGTCGGGTTTCAGGATCCTACAATGAGCAGTTCTTC

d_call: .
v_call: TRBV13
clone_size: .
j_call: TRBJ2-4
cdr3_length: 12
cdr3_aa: CASSFNQNIQYF
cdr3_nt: TGTGCCAGCAGCTTCAATCAAAACATTCAGTACTTC

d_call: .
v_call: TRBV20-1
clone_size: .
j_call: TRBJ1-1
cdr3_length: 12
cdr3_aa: CSASDTNTEAFF
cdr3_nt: TGCAGTGCTAGCGATACGAACACTGAAGCTTTCTTT

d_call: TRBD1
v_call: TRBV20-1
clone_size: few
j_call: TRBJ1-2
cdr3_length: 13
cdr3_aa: CSAPGQNNYGYTF
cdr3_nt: TGCAGTGCGCCGGGACAGAATAACTATGGCTACACCTTC

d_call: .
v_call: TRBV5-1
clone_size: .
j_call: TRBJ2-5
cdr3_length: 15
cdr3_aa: CASSSLGGIEETQYF
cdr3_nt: TGCGCCAGCAGCTCTCTAGGGGGGATCGAAGAGACCCAGTACTTC

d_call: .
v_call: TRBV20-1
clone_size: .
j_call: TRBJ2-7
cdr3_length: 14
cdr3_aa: CSARDEGRPYEQYF
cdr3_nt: TGCAGTGCTAGAGATGAAGGCAGACCCTACGAGCAGTACTTC

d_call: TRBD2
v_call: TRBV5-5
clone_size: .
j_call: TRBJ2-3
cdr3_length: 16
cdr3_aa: CASSLREGRYTDTQYF
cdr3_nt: TGTGCCAGCAGCTTGCGGGAGGGGCGGTATACAGATACGCAGTATTTT

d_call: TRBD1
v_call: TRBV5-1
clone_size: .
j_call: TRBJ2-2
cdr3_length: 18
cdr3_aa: CASSLTLLDRFNTGELFF
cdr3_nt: TGCGCCAGCAGCTTGACTTTGCTGGACAGGTTTAACACCGGGGAGCTGTTTTTT

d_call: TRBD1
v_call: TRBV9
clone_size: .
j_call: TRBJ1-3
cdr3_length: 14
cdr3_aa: CASSATGDGNTIYF
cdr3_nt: TGTGCCAGCAGCGCCACAGGGGATGGAAACACCATATATTTT

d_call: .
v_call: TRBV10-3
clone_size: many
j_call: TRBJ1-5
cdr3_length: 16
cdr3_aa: CAISESLLRERQPQHF
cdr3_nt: TGTGCCATCAGTGAGTCTCTATTGAGGGAAAGACAGCCCCAGCATTTT

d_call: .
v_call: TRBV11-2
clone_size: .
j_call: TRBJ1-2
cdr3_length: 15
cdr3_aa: CASSLETRGGGGYTF
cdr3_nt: TGTGCCAGCAGCTTAGAAACACGTGGGGGCGGTGGCTACACCTTC

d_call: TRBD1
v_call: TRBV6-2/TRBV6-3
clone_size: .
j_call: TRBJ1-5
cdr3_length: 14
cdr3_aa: CASSYTGGNQPQHF
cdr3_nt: TGTGCCAGCAGTTACACAGGGGGCAATCAGCCCCAGCATTTT

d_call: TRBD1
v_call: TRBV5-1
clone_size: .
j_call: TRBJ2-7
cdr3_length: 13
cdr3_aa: CASGRQGLIEQYF
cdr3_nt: TGCGCCAGCGGTCGACAGGGCCTGATCGAGCAGTACTTC

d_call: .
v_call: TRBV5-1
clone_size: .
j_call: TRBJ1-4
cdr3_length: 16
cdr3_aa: CASSLGTGSTNEKLFF
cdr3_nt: TGCGCCAGCAGCCTCGGGACGGGATCAACTAATGAAAAACTGTTTTTT

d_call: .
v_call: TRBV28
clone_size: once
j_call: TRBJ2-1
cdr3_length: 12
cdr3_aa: CATRVTGNEQFF
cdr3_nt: TGTGCCACCAGAGTAACAGGGAATGAGCAGTTCTTC

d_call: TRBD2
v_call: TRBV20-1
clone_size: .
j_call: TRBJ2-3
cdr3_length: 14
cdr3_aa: CSARTWRERDTQYF
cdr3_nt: TGCAGTGCCAGGACCTGGCGGGAGCGGGATACGCAGTATTTT

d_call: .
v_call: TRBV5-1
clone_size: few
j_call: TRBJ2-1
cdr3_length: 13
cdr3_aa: CASFTRPLNEQFF
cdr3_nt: TGCGCCAGCTTTACTAGGCCGTTGAATGAGCAGTTCTTC

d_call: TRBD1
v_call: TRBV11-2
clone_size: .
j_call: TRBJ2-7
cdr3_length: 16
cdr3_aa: CASSETRWRDRYEQYF
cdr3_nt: TGTGCCAGCAGCGAAACCCGATGGCGGGACAGGTACGAGCAGTACTTC